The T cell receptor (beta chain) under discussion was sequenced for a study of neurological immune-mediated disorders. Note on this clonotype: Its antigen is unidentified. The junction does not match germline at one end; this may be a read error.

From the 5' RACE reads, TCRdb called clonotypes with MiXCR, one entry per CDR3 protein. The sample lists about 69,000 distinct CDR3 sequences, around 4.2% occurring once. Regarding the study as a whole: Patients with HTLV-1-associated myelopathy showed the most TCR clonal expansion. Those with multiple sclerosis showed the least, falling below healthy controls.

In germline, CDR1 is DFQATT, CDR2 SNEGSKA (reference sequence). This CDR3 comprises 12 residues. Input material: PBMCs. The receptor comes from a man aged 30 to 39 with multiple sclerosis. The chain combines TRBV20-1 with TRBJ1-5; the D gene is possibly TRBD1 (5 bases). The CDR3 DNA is TGCAGTGCTACGACCGGAGGGGAGCCCCAGAATTTT. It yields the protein CSATTGGEPQNF.